The clone carrying this T cell receptor (beta chain) was detected a few times. The antigen remains unidentified. One entry per CDR3 protein, called by TCRdb with MiXCR from the 5' RACE reads. The table lists hundreds of thousands of distinct CDR3 sequences, about 15% of them singletons. The data originate from a study of CD8 T cells in ankylosing spondylitis. General observations from the study: Characteristic of ankylosing spondylitis blood, it appeared, was a TCR beta motif comprising roughly 8 highly homologous variants.

CDR3 length: 15 amino acids. V shed 1 base and J shed 1 base, with 10 bases lying between them. The germline V gene has CDR1 SGHVS and CDR2 FQNEAQ. The receptor's source is a male donor with ankylosing spondylitis. Sequenced sample: blood, either unsorted or a sorted T cell fraction (not recorded which). The rearrangement joins TRBV7-8 to TRBJ1-1; weak D call: TRBD1 (5 bases). CDR3 amino acids: CASSLGGSKNTEAFF. Here the CDR3 DNA reads TGTGCCAGCAGCTTAGGGGGGTCAAAGAACACTGAAGCTTTCTTT.